A single sample gave rise to the 17 T cell receptor beta chains below, sequenced in a study of type 1 and type 2 diabetes patients. PCR was run on genomic DNA. The TCR beta CDR3 region was amplified using 30 forward and 13 reverse primers. TCRdb reprocessed the multiplex PCR reads via MiXCR and lists one record per CDR3 protein. There are 270,000 or so distinct CDR3 sequences in the sample; 40% to 50% occur only once, and approximately 15% lies in the top ten. The specimen sequenced was peripheral blood mononuclear cells (PBMCs). These receptors were taken from a man aged 18 to 29 with type 2 diabetes.

V gene TRBV4-1 combines with J gene TRBJ1-1; TRBD1 might be the D (5 bases). The germline V gene encodes CDR1 MGHRA and CDR2 YSYEKL. The CDR3 spans 14 residues. With 0 bases removed from V and 7 bases from J, the gap between germline ends came to 12 bases. CDR3 sequence reads: CASSQDRTGLEAFF. CDR3 nucleotide sequence: TGCGCCAGCAGCCAAGATCGGACGGGACTTGAAGCTTTCTTT.

This clonotype was seen more than once but under ten times. The CDR3: CAWTKDRGRQQYF. The CDR3 nucleotides read TGTGCCTGGACAAAGGACAGGGGGCGGCAGCAGTACTTC. The chain carries TRBV30 and TRBJ2-7, with TRBD1 identical over 11 bases. V lost 4 bases and J lost 8; bases outside the gene matches: 7. The CDR3 extends over 13 amino acids. The germline V gene encodes CDR1 GTSNPN and CDR2 SVGIG (reference sequence).

As DNA, the CDR3 is TGTGCCAGCACTCCATCCGGGGCAGAGACCCAGTACTTC. Protein product: CASTPSGAETQYF. The chain employs TRBV25-1 and TRBJ2-7; D possibly matches TRBD1 or TRBD2 (5 bases each). The last part of the DNA fits TRBJ2-5 better; the J call may be wrong. Germline V CDR1 and CDR2: MGHDK, SYGVNS. The CDR3 runs 13 residues.

The chain carries TRBV4-2 and TRBJ2-7; TRBD2 aligns across 10 bases. CDR1 LGHNA and CDR2 YNFKEQ come from the germline V gene. V was clipped by 6 bases and J by 0 bases; unmatched bases: 8. The CDR3 spans 16 residues. The CDR3 bases are TGTGCCAGCAGTTTCCGACTAGCGGGCAGCTCCTACGAGCAGTACTTC. It translates to CASSFRLAGSSYEQYF.

This clonotype has just a few counts. This chain joins TRBV11-2 and TRBJ2-1; no reliable D call. CDR1 is SGHAT and CDR2 is FQNNGV in the germline V gene. V shed 5 bases and J shed 3 bases, with 11 bases lying between them. This CDR3 is built from 14 residues. In DNA form, the CDR3 reads TGTGCCAGCAGCGGGAATGTAGGCTACAATGAGCAGTTCTTC. Protein: CASSGNVGYNEQFF.

This clonotype was seen a few times. This chain links TRBV10-3 with TRBJ2-3; D gene uncertain. This CDR3 has 13 residues. V lost 5 bases and J lost 0, with 6 bases in between. CDR1 and CDR2 (germline): ENHRY, SYGVKD. The CDR3 loop reads CAISYSSTDTQYF. The CDR3 coding sequence is TGTGCCATCAGTTATTCTAGCACAGATACGCAGTATTTT.

This clonotype turned up a few times. V gene TRBV2 combines with J gene TRBJ1-4, with 10 nucleotides matching TRBD1. The CDR3 has 16 residues. Trimming at V came to 5 bases and at J to 6 bases, leaving 9 bases not matched to a gene. CDR1 and CDR2 (germline): SNHLY, FYNNEI. The CDR3 is CASSRRGTGDHEKLFF. The CDR3 nucleotides are TGTGCCAGCAGTAGACGTGGGACAGGGGACCATGAAAAACTGTTTTTT.

This clonotype has a handful of counts. The CDR3 region has the DNA TGCGCCAGCGGAAGGCTGGGACAGACGATACGCACAGATACGCAGTATTTT. Its protein is CASGRLGQTIRTDTQYF. V gene TRBV5-1 combines with J gene TRBJ2-3; 7 bases are a match to TRBD1. After removal of 7 bases from V and 1 base from J, the junction contained 15 bases not matched to a gene. Per germline, CDR1 SGHRS and CDR2 YFSETQ. The CDR3 is made up of 17 amino acids.

This clonotype was picked up many times. The chain uses TRBV25-1 and TRBJ2-5, with D maybe TRBD2 (6 bases). Germline loops: CDR1 MGHDK, CDR2 SYGVNS. The V end lost 0 bases, the J end lost 3 bases, and 17 bases lay between the germline ends. This CDR3 has 17 amino acids. CDR3 loop: CASSEYGRVSGEETQYF. The CDR3 bases are TGTGCCAGCAGTGAATATGGTCGTGTTAGCGGAGAAGAGACCCAGTACTTC.

The chain has TRBV15 and TRBJ2-5; D not certain. The CDR3 is 15 amino acids. V gave up 1 base and J gave up 0 bases, with 9 bases separating them. Germline V gene data show CDR1 as LNHNV and CDR2 as YYDKDF (reference sequence). CDR3 amino acids: CATSRAQAYQETQYF. The DNA of the CDR3 is TGTGCCACCAGCAGAGCTCAAGCGTACCAAGAGACCCAGTACTTC.

The table lists this clonotype with a few counts. The chain has TRBV12-3 or TRBV12-4 and TRBJ2-3, with D maybe TRBD1 (6 bases). Trimming shortened V by 6 bases and J by 8 bases, and 12 bases separated the two germline ends. The CDR3 has 12 residues. The CDR3 region is CASSPLRGTQYF. The CDR3 DNA reads TGTGCCAGCAGCCCCCTCAGGGGTACGCAGTATTTT.

Note on this clonotype: A junction boundary mismatches the germline segment, possibly from a read error. The chain joins TRBV7-7 to TRBJ2-4, with a weak D call TRBD2 (5 bases). The germline gives CDR1 SSHAT, CDR2 FNYEAQ (reference sequence). This CDR3 region has 13 residues. The CDR3 DNA reads as TGTGCTAGCAGCTTAGCGCTAAATCACATTCAGTACTTC. Its translation: CASSLALNHIQYF.

This clonotype came up a few times. This rearrangement joins TRBV10-1 to TRBJ2-4; no reliable D call. The CDR3 length is 16 residues. The V end was cut by 8 bases, the J end by 0 bases, with 17 bases between. The germline V gene has CDR1 WNHNN and CDR2 SYGVQD (reference sequence). The CDR3: CASGVNPGLAKNIQYF. CDR3 DNA: TGCGCCAGCGGGGTCAATCCGGGCCTAGCCAAAAACATTCAGTACTTC.

There are a few counts of this clonotype. The J gene is TRBJ2-7, the V gene TRBV7-7; tentatively, D is TRBD1 (6 bases). Germline V gene sequence: CDR1 SSHAT, CDR2 FNYEAQ (reference sequence). Between the trimmed V and J ends, which lost 6 bases and 4 bases, there was a span of 19 bases. This CDR3 has 15 amino acids. The CDR3 sequence: CASSTGRGTAYEQYF. DNA of the CDR3: TGTGCCAGCAGTACCGGTAGGGGGACGGCGTACGAGCAGTACTTC.

This clonotype was seen only once. This chain links TRBV30 with TRBJ1-5, with 10 bases matching TRBD1. The CDR3 spans 14 residues. V lost 2 bases and J lost 6; bases outside the gene matches: 4. Germline-derived CDR1 and CDR2 are GTSNPN and SVGIG (reference sequence). The CDR3 loop reads CAWSPGQGGQPQHF. In nucleotides, the CDR3 is TGTGCCTGGAGTCCCGGACAGGGGGGTCAGCCCCAGCATTTT.

Many counts were recorded for this clonotype. V and J are TRBV7-8 and TRBJ2-5, with a tentative D call TRBD2 (6 bases). The germline V gene encodes CDR1 SGHVS and CDR2 FQNEAQ. V was clipped by 5 bases and J by 4 bases, with 14 bases between them. The CDR3 runs to 14 residues. The CDR3 DNA is TGTGCCAGCAGCGGTAGGGTGGAGGGAGAGACCCAGTACTTC. This encodes CASSGRVEGETQYF.

The V call is TRBV27, the J call TRBJ2-5; D gene uncertain. The germline V and J ends were trimmed by 5 bases and 4 bases, with 8 bases remaining between them. This CDR3 has 12 residues. The germline gives CDR1 MNHEY, CDR2 SMNVEV (reference sequence). The CDR3 is CASSPNGETQYF. The CDR3 coding sequence is TGTGCCAGCAGTCCCAACGGAGAGACCCAGTACTTC.